This is a list of T cell receptor beta chains from one sample in a study of synovial regulatory T cells in juvenile arthritis. The table came from immunoSEQ multiplex PCR; TCRdb's copy has only in-frame clones and leaves some out. This table lists some 10,000 clones. Source material: Treg cells from blood. All receptors come from a donor between 2 and 29 years old with juvenile idiopathic arthritis. The CDR3 runs from the conserved cysteine through the conserved F or W. Fields, in order: J gene, V gene, CDR3 protein.

J gene: TRBJ2-7; V gene: TRBV25-1; CDR3 protein: CASREAGEQYEQYF
J gene: TRBJ1-1; V gene: TRBV6-1; CDR3 protein: CASSEALGGTEAFF
J gene: TRBJ1-5; V gene: TRBV5-6; CDR3 protein: CASSLGRAGVGNQPQHF
J gene: TRBJ1-2; V gene: TRBV7-2; CDR3 protein: CASSLGAWGIDGYTF
J gene: TRBJ2-5; V gene: TRBV5-6; CDR3 protein: CASSFYDRGETQYF
J gene: TRBJ1-2; V gene: TRBV10-3; CDR3 protein: CAITHSGTQINYGYTF
J gene: TRBJ2-1; V gene: TRBV27; CDR3 protein: CASSLIVSEQFF
J gene: TRBJ1-2; V gene: TRBV2; CDR3 protein: CASRRAGYYGYTF
J gene: TRBJ1-1; V gene: TRBV10-3; CDR3 protein: CAISVEGGTEAFF
J gene: TRBJ2-5; V gene: TRBV7-8; CDR3 protein: CATKEGQETQYF
J gene: TRBJ2-3; V gene: TRBV7-8; CDR3 protein: CASSQGIQGTQYF
J gene: TRBJ2-1; V gene: TRBV11-2; CDR3 protein: CASSLYSSKYNEQFF
J gene: TRBJ2-1; V gene: TRBV10-3; CDR3 protein: CAISASGSSYNEQFF
J gene: TRBJ1-1; V gene: TRBV19; CDR3 protein: CATHPGEYTEAFF
J gene: TRBJ1-5; V gene: TRBV20-1; CDR3 protein: CSARLNQPQHF
J gene: TRBJ1-4; V gene: TRBV6-1; CDR3 protein: CASRTGDGGSEKLFF
J gene: TRBJ2-3; V gene: TRBV7-2; CDR3 protein: CASSLFSGNEPGDTQYF
J gene: TRBJ2-7; V gene: TRBV11-2; CDR3 protein: CASSLAGTSGKYEQYF
J gene: TRBJ2-1; V gene: TRBV4-1; CDR3 protein: CASSLETSRLGNEQFF
J gene: TRBJ1-2; V gene: TRBV19; CDR3 protein: CASSIQGATANYGYTF
J gene: TRBJ1-1; V gene: TRBV6-1; CDR3 protein: CASSEETRRAFF
J gene: TRBJ1-2; V gene: TRBV10-3; CDR3 protein: CAITPNQGNYGYTF
J gene: TRBJ1-5; V gene: TRBV2; CDR3 protein: CASSYTGLGNQPQHF
J gene: TRBJ2-5; V gene: TRBV6-1; CDR3 protein: CASSEGVAAYQETQYF
J gene: TRBJ2-3; V gene: TRBV19; CDR3 protein: CASTTTGGGTQYF
J gene: TRBJ2-3; V gene: TRBV10-3; CDR3 protein: CASGTSSYTDTQYF
J gene: TRBJ2-2; V gene: TRBV10-3; CDR3 protein: CAIGTGNTGELFF
J gene: TRBJ2-2; V gene: TRBV10-3; CDR3 protein: CAIGLAGPNTGELFF
J gene: TRBJ1-2; V gene: TRBV2; CDR3 protein: CASSAAPRNYGYTF
J gene: TRBJ2-7; V gene: TRBV5-6; CDR3 protein: CASSSLPQGAHYEQYF
J gene: TRBJ2-7; V gene: TRBV7-8; CDR3 protein: CASSFLTSGRYEQYF
J gene: TRBJ2-6; V gene: TRBV6-1; CDR3 protein: CASTLGHSGANVLTF
J gene: TRBJ1-1; V gene: TRBV20-1; CDR3 protein: CSASVRPEAFF
J gene: TRBJ1-1; V gene: TRBV5-1; CDR3 protein: CASSWGTEAFF
J gene: TRBJ1-5; V gene: TRBV11-2; CDR3 protein: CASSLETGGQPQHF
J gene: TRBJ1-2; V gene: TRBV10-2; CDR3 protein: CASSDRDNYGYTF
J gene: TRBJ1-2; V gene: TRBV11-2; CDR3 protein: CASSRLGFQENYGYTF
J gene: TRBJ2-2; V gene: TRBV10-3; CDR3 protein: CAITNTGATGELFF
J gene: TRBJ1-2; V gene: TRBV11-2; CDR3 protein: CASSSQGLGGSGYTF
J gene: TRBJ2-7; V gene: TRBV18; CDR3 protein: CASSQVSTYEQYF
J gene: TRBJ1-1; V gene: TRBV19; CDR3 protein: CASSIKLNVNTEAFF
J gene: TRBJ2-1; V gene: TRBV7-8; CDR3 protein: CASSFYLSGVNEQFF
J gene: TRBJ2-7; V gene: TRBV4-1; CDR3 protein: CASSQEWLAGGLGYEQYF
J gene: TRBJ1-1; V gene: TRBV19; CDR3 protein: CASRPTGWATEAFF
J gene: TRBJ2-3; V gene: TRBV20-1; CDR3 protein: CSARPTNTQYF
J gene: TRBJ2-7; V gene: TRBV9; CDR3 protein: CASSVGGLSHEQYF
J gene: TRBJ1-5; V gene: TRBV6-6; CDR3 protein: CASSYAGIPRSPQHF
J gene: TRBJ1-4; V gene: TRBV5-6; CDR3 protein: CASSIRQGFKLFF
J gene: TRBJ1-5; V gene: TRBV6-5; CDR3 protein: CASSWDSNQPQHF
J gene: TRBJ2-3; V gene: TRBV4-1; CDR3 protein: CASSQDLSLSVTDTQYF
J gene: TRBJ2-6; V gene: TRBV6-1; CDR3 protein: CASSDGGANVLTF